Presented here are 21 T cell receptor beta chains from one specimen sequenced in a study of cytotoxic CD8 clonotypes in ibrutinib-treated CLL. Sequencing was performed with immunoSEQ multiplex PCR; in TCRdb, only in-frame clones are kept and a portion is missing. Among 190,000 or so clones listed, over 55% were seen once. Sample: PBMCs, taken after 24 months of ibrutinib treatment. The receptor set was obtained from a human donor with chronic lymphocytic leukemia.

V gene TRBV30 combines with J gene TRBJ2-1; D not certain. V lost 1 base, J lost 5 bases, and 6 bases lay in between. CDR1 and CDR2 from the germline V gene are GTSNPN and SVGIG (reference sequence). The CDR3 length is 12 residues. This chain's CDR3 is CAWSANNNEQFF. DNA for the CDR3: TGTGCCTGGAGTGCTAACAACAATGAGCAGTTCTTC.

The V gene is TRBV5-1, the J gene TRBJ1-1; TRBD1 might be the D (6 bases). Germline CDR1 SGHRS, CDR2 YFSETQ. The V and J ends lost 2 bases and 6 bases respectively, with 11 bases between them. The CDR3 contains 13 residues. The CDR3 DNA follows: TGCGCCAGCAGCTTCGGGGGCGCGGCTGAAGCTTTCTTT. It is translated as CASSFGGAAEAFF.

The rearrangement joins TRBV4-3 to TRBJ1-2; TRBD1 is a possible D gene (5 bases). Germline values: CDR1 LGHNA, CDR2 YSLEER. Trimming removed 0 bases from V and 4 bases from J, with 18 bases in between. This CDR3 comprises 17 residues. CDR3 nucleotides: TGCGCCAGCAGCCAAGATGCTTGGGGTCAGGGCACCTATGGCTACACCTTC. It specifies CASSQDAWGQGTYGYTF.

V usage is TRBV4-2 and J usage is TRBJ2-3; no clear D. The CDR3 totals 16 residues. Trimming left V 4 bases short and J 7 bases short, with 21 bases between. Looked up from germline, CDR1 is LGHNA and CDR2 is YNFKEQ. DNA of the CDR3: TGTGCCAGCAGCCTCTCGGGTACTGGGCGCTCCCATACGCAGTATTTT. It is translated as CASSLSGTGRSHTQYF.

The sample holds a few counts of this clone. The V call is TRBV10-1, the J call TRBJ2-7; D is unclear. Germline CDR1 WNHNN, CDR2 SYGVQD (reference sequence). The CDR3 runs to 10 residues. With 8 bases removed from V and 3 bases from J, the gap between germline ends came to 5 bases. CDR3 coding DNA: TGCGCCAGCTTCCGCTACGAGCAGTACTTC. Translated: CASFRYEQYF.

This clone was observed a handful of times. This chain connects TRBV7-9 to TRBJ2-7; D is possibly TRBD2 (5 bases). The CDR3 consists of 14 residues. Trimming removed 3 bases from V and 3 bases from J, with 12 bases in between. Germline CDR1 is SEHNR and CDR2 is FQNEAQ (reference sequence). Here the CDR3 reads CASSFGSPGYEQYF. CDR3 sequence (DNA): TGTGCCAGCAGCTTTGGGAGCCCTGGCTACGAGCAGTACTTC. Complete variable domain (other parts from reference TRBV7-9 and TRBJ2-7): DTGVSQNPRHKITKRGQNVTFRCDPISEHNRLYWYRQTLGQGPEFLTYFQNEAQLEKSRLLSDRFSAERPKGSFSTLEIQRTEQGDSAMYLCASSFGSPGYEQYFGPGTRLTVT.

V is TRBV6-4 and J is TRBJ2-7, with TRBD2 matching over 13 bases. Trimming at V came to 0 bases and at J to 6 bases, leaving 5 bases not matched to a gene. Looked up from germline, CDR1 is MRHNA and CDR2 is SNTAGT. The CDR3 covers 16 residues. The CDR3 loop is CASSDSRTSGRGEQYF. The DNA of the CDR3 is TGTGCCAGCAGTGACTCCCGGACTAGCGGGAGAGGCGAGCAGTACTTC.

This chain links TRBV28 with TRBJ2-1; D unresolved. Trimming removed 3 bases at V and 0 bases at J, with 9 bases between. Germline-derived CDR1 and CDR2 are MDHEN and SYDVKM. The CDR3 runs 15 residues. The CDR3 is CASSLSLSSYNEQFF. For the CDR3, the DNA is TGTGCCAGCAGTTTGTCGCTTAGCTCCTACAATGAGCAGTTCTTC. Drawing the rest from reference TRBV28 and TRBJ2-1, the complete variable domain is DVKVTQSSRYLVKRTGEKVFLECVQDMDHENMFWYRQDPGLGLRLIYFSYDVKMKEKGDIPEGYSVSREKKERFSLILESASTNQTSMYLCASSLSLSSYNEQFFGPGTRLTVL.

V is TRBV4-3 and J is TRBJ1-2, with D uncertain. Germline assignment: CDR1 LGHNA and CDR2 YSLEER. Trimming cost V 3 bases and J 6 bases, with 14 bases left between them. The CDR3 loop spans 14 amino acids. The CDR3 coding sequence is TGCGCCAGCAGCCAGAAGATGGGGTTTGATGGCTACACCTTC. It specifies CASSQKMGFDGYTF.

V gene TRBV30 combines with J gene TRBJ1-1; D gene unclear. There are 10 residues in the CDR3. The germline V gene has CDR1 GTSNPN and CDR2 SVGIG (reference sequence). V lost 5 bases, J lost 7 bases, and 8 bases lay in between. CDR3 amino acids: CAWGHIEAFF. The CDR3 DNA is TGTGCCTGGGGGCACATTGAAGCTTTCTTT. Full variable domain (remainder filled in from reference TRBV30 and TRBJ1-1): SQTIHQWPATLVQPVGSPLSLECTVEGTSNPNLYWYRQAAGRGLQLLFYSVGIGQISSEVPQNLSASRPQDRQFILSSKKLLLSDSGFYLCAWGHIEAFFGQGTRLTVV.

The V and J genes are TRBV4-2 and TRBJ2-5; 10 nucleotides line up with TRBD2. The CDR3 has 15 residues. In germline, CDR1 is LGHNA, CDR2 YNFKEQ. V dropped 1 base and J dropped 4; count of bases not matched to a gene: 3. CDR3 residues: CASSQVAGGRETQYF. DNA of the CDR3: TGTGCCAGCAGCCAAGTAGCGGGAGGCAGAGAGACCCAGTACTTC.

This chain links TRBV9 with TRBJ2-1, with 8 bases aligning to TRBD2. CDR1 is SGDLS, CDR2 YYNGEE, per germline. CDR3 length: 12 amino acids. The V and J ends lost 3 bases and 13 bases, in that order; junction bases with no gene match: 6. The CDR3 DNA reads TGTGCCAGCAGCGCAACCGGGACTAGTCAGTTCTTC. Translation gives CASSATGTSQFF.

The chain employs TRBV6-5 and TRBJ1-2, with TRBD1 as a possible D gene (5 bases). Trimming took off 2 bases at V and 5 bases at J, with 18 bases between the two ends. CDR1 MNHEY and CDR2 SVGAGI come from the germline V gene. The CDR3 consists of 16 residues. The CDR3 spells CASSYGAEGMVYGYTF. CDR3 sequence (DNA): TGTGCCAGCAGTTACGGGGCAGAGGGCATGGTTTATGGCTACACCTTC.

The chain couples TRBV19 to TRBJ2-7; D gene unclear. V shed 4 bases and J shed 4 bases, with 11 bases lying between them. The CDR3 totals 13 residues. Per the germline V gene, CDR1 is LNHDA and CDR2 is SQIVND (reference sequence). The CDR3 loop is CASSTRYRYEQYF. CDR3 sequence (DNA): TGTGCCAGTAGTACCCGCTATCGTTACGAGCAGTACTTC.

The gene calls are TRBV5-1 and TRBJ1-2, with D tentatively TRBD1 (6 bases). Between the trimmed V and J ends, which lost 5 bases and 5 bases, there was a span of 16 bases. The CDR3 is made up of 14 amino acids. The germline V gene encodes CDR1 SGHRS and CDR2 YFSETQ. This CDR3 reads CASRTDWRGYGYTF. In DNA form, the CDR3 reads TGCGCCAGCAGAACGGACTGGAGGGGGTATGGCTACACCTTC.

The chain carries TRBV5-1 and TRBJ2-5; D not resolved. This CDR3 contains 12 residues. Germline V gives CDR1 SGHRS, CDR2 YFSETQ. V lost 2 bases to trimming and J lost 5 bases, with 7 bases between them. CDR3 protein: CASSFGWETQYF. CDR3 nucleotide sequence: TGCGCCAGCAGCTTTGGTTGGGAGACCCAGTACTTC.

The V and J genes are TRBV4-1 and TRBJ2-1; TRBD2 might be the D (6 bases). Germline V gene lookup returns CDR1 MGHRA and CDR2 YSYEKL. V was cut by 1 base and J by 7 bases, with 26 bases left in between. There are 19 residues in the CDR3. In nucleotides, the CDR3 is TGCGCCAGCAGCCAAGGGCCGGTAAGTTTAGCGGCGAGTCGTAATGAGCAGTTCTTC. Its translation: CASSQGPVSLAASRNEQFF.

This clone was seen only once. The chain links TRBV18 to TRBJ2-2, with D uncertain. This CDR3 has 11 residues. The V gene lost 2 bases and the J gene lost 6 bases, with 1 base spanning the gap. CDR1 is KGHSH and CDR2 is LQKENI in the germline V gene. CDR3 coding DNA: TGTGCCAGCTCACCATCCGGGGAGCTGTTTTTT. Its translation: CASSPSGELFF.

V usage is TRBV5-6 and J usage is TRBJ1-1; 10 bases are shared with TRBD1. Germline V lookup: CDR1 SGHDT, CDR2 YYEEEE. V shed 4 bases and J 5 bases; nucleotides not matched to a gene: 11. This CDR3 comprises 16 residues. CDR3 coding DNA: TGTGCCAGCAGCCTTGTCGGGACAGGGGTTGAGACTGAAGCTTTCTTT. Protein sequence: CASSLVGTGVETEAFF.

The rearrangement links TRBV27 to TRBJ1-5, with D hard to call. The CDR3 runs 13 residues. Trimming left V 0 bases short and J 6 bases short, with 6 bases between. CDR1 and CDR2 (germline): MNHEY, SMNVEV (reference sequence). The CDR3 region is CASSLSLGQPQHF. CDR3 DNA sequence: TGTGCCAGCAGTTTATCGCTGGGTCAGCCCCAGCATTTT.

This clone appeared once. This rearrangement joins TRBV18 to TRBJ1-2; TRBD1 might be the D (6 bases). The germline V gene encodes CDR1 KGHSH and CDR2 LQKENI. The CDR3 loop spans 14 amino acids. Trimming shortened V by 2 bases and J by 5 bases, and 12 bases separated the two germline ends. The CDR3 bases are TGTGCCAGCTCACCAGGGGGCGAGGGATATGGCTACACCTTC. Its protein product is CASSPGGEGYGYTF.